This TCR beta chain was sequenced for a study of T cell changes during pregnancy in multiple sclerosis. Germline CDR1 is SGHNT and CDR2 is YENEEA. The CDR3 spans 14 residues. Trimming shortened V by 5 bases and J by 4 bases, and 14 bases separated the two germline ends. The repertoire was sequenced with immunoSEQ multiplex PCR; TCRdb's copy has only in-frame clones and lacks some. The table shows about 50,000 clones, with 92% occurring only once. The sequenced sample was CD4+ T cells from peripheral blood mononuclear cells, obtained after pregnancy. The V call is TRBV11-3, the J call TRBJ1-1; D may be TRBD1 (5 bases). This TCR derives from a female donor with multiple sclerosis, enrolled in a pregnancy study. CDR3 in amino acids: CASSEGGVSTEAFF. In DNA, the CDR3 is TGTGCCAGCAGCGAAGGAGGGGTCAGCACTGAAGCTTTCTTT.